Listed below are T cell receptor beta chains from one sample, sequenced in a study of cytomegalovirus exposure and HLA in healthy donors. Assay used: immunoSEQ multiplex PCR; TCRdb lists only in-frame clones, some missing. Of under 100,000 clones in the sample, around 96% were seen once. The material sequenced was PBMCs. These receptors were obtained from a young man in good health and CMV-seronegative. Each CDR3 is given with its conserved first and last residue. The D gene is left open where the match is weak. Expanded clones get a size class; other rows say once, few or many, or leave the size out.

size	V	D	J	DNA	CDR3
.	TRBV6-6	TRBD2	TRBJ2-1	TGTGCCAGCGTACTAGCGGGAGTCAATGAGCAGTTCTTC	CASVLAGVNEQFF
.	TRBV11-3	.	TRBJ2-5	TGTGCCAGCAGCTTACGGCAGGGGAAAGAGACCCAGTACTTC	CASSLRQGKETQYF
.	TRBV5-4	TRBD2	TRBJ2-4	TGTGCCAGCAGCCAGGGACTAGCGGGAGTGGTGGGTAAAAACATTCAGTACTTC	CASSQGLAGVVGKNIQYF
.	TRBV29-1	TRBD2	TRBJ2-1	TGCAGCGTTGATACCGGACTAGCAGGCTACAATGAGCAGTTCTTC	CSVDTGLAGYNEQFF
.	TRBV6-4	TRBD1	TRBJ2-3	TGTGCCAGCAGTGACACCTCCGGGACAGGGTCAGATACGCAGTATTTT	CASSDTSGTGSDTQYF
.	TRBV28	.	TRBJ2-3	TGTGCCAGCAGCCTCACAGATACGCAGTATTTT	CASSLTDTQYF
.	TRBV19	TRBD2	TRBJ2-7	TGTGCCAGGACGAGTAGCGGGAGGCCGAGCCACGAGCAGTACTTC	CARTSSGRPSHEQYF
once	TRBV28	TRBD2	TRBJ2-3	TGTGCCAGCAGTCCGGGACTAGAGACCGATACGCAGTATTTT	CASSPGLETDTQYF
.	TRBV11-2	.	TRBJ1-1	TGTGCCAGCAGCTCCAAAGGGGGTGGTGAAGGAGAAGCTTTCTTT	CASSSKGGGEGEAFF
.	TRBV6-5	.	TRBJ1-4	TGTGCCAGCAGTTGGGGGGGACCTAATGAAAAACTGTTTTTT	CASSWGGPNEKLFF
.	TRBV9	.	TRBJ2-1	TGTGCCAGCAGCACCGGACTTTACTACAATGAGCAGTTCTTC	CASSTGLYYNEQFF
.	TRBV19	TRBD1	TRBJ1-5	TGTGCCAGTAATATACCGGGACAGGGCTATCAGCCCCAGCATTTT	CASNIPGQGYQPQHF
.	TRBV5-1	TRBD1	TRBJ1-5	TGCGCCAGCAGCTTGGGGACAGGGGGCGCCGGTCAGCCCCAGCATTTT	CASSLGTGGAGQPQHF
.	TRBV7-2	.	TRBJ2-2	TGTGCCAGCAGCATAAGGGGCACCAACACCGGGGAGCTGTTTTTT	CASSIRGTNTGELFF
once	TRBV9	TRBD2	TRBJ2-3	TGTGCCAGCAGCTCCCGGACTAGCGGCTTATCCGGTGGTACGCAGTATTTT	CASSSRTSGLSGGTQYF
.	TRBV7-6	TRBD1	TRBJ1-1	TGTGCCAGCAGCCCGACGACAGGGCTGTACACTGAAGCTTTCTTT	CASSPTTGLYTEAFF
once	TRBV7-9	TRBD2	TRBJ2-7	TGTGCCAGCAGCCCGAGGCTAGCGGGCCGGTCCTACGAGCAGTACTTC	CASSPRLAGRSYEQYF
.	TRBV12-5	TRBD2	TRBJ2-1	TGTGCTAGTGGTTTGTCACTAGCGGGAGAAAGAGAGCAGTTCTTC	CASGLSLAGEREQFF
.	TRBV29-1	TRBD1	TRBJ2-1	TGCAGCGTTGGAGAGGGGACAGGGGTTGAGCAGTTCTTC	CSVGEGTGVEQFF
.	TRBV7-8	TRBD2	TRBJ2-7	TGTGCCAGCAGCTTCCCCCAGCAAGGACTAGGCGAGCAGTACTTC	CASSFPQQGLGEQYF
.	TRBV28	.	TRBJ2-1	TGTGCCAGCAGCCTCACTAGCTACCTTCTTACCTACAATGAGCAGTTCTTC	CASSLTSYLLTYNEQFF
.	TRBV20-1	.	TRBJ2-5	TGCAGCGGAGTGCTCCAAGAGACCCAGTACTTC	CSGVLQETQYF
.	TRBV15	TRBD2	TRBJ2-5	TGTGCCACCAGCAGAGAATCCGGGATAGCGGGATTCCAAGAGACCCAGTACTTC	CATSRESGIAGFQETQYF
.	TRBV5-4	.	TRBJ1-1	TGTGCCAGCAGCTTCCGGGGTACCACTGAAGCTTTCTTT	CASSFRGTTEAFF
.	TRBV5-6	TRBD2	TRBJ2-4	TGTGCCAGCAGCTTGGGTAGCGGGAGGGGCGACATTCAGTACTTC	CASSLGSGRGDIQYF
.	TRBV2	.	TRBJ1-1	TGTGCCAGCACCCTACAGGGCGGGAGGACTGAAGCTTTCTTT	CASTLQGGRTEAFF
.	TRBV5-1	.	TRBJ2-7	TGCGCCAGCAGCTTGTTGGGGGGTCCCGAGCAGTACTTC	CASSLLGGPEQYF
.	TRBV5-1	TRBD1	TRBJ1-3	TGCGCCAGCAGCTTGGAGAGGACAGGGCCTGAGGACACCATATATTTT	CASSLERTGPEDTIYF
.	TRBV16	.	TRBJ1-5	TGTGCCAGCAGCCTACCCCCAGGACAGCCCCAGCATTTT	CASSLPPGQPQHF
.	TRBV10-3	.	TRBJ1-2	TGTGCCATCAGTGAAATCAGGGTTAGTAGTATTAGTGGCTACACCTTC	CAISEIRVSSISGYTF
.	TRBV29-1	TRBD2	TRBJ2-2	TGCAGCGTTGAGCGGGAGACAAACACCGGGGAGCTGTTTTTT	CSVERETNTGELFF
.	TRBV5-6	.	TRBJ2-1	TGTGCCAGCAGCTCGGGCCTTTTCGGGAGCTCCTACAATGAGCAGTTCTTC	CASSSGLFGSSYNEQFF
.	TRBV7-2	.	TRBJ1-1	TGTGCCAGCAGCCGGACAAGGGATATGAACACTGAAGCTTTCTTT	CASSRTRDMNTEAFF
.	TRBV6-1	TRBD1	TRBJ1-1	TGTGCCAGCAGTGCTAGGACAGGGACAGCTTTCTTT	CASSARTGTAFF
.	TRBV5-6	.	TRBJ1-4	TGTGCCAGCGCCGAACAGCCAACTAATGAAAAACTGTTTTTT	CASAEQPTNEKLFF
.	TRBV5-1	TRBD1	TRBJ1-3	TGCGCCAGCAGCCGTGCGGGACAGACCTCTGGAAACACCATATATTTT	CASSRAGQTSGNTIYF
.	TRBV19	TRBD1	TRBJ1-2	TGTGCCAGTAGTATTCTCCCTCGGACAGGGGGTCGCCGCTACACCTTC	CASSILPRTGGRRYTF
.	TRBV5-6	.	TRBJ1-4	TGTGCCAGCAGCTCTTTAGGGGCAACTAATGAAAAACTGTTTTTT	CASSSLGATNEKLFF
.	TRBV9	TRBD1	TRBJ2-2	TGTGCCAGCGGGACAGAGAAGAACACCGGGGAGCTGTTTTTT	CASGTEKNTGELFF
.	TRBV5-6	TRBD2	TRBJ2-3	TGTGCCAGCAGCTTGGGACTAGCGGGTATAACAGATACGCAGTATTTT	CASSLGLAGITDTQYF
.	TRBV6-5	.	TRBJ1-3	TGTGCCAGCAGCAGAGGTAGAACCTCTGGAAACACCATATATTTT	CASSRGRTSGNTIYF
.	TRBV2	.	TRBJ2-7	TGTGCCAGCAGTTTCGGACAGTCACGCGAGCAGTACTTC	CASSFGQSREQYF
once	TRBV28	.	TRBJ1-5	TGTGCCAGCAGCAAGGGCAGGGGCCCTTATCAGCCCCAGCATTTT	CASSKGRGPYQPQHF
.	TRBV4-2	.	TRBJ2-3	TGTGCCAGCAGCCCACTAGTCAGCACAGATACGCAGTATTTT	CASSPLVSTDTQYF
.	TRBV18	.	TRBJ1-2	TGTGCCAGCTCACCAGAGCAGGGGACCTATGGCTACACCTTC	CASSPEQGTYGYTF